Listed below are T cell receptor beta chains from one sample, sequenced in a study of T cell responses to AZD1222 COVID-19 vaccine. Clones were read by immunoSEQ multiplex PCR, and TCRdb kept only the in-frame ones, dropping some. The data hold nearly 95,000 clones, with 80% to 90% observed a single time. The sequencing here drew on peripheral blood, taken 28 days after the second AZD1222 dose. These TCRs come from an adult who received the AZD1222 COVID-19 vaccine. The CDR3 runs from the conserved cysteine through the conserved F or W. D genes are given only for firm matches. Some rows have no size entry. The others give once, few or many, or a class for an expanded clone.

V	D	J	size	CDR3	DNA
TRBV19	TRBD1	TRBJ1-2	NA	CASSTVTGMEGYTF	TGTGCCAGTAGTACTGTGACAGGGATGGAAGGCTACACCTTC
TRBV6-2/TRBV6-3	TRBD1	TRBJ1-2	NA	CASSPRGRIDYGYTF	TGTGCCAGCAGCCCCAGGGGGCGCATCGACTATGGCTACACCTTC
TRBV12-3/TRBV12-4	NA	TRBJ1-1	NA	CASSFLGNEAFF	TGTGCCAGCAGTTTTCTGGGAAATGAAGCTTTCTTT
TRBV6-4	NA	TRBJ2-2	NA	CASSEGEAHTGELFF	TGTGCCAGCAGTGAAGGGGAGGCACACACCGGGGAGCTGTTTTTT
TRBV7-9	TRBD1	TRBJ1-1	NA	CASSLRWTGGVGMNTEAFF	TGTGCCAGCAGCTTACGATGGACAGGGGGCGTGGGGATGAACACTGAAGCTTTCTTT
TRBV5-6	TRBD2	TRBJ2-7	once	CASSLAGSGGRYEQYF	TGTGCCAGCAGCTTGGCGGGGAGCGGGGGGAGATACGAGCAGTACTTC
TRBV28	NA	TRBJ1-2	NA	CASSWTPPTGYGYTF	TGTGCCAGCAGCTGGACTCCTCCGACGGGCTATGGCTACACCTTC
TRBV18	NA	TRBJ1-2	NA	CASSPSLNPGEGSYGYTF	TGTGCCAGCTCACCAAGCCTAAACCCCGGAGAGGGTTCCTATGGCTACACCTTC
TRBV12-3/TRBV12-4	TRBD2	TRBJ2-3	NA	CASSSGGLQYF	TGTGCCAGTTCTAGCGGGGGTCTGCAGTATTTT
TRBV11-3	NA	TRBJ2-7	NA	CASSLDQYKPEQYF	TGTGCCAGCAGCTTAGATCAATACAAACCCGAGCAGTACTTC
TRBV6-4	TRBD1	TRBJ2-1	NA	CASSDSPGQGDNEQFF	TGTGCCAGCAGTGACTCGCCGGGACAGGGGGACAATGAGCAGTTCTTC
TRBV6-6	TRBD1	TRBJ1-2	NA	CASSQGAGGYTF	TGTGCCAGCAGTCAGGGGGCGGGCGGCTACACCTTC
TRBV18	TRBD2	TRBJ2-3	NA	CASSLLADSTDTQYF	TGTGCCAGCTCACTCCTAGCGGATAGCACAGATACGCAGTATTTT
TRBV5-1	TRBD1	TRBJ1-2	NA	CASANQGGYGYTF	TGCGCCAGCGCCAACCAGGGGGGCTATGGCTACACCTTC
TRBV5-4	NA	TRBJ1-1	NA	CASSLERDAIEAFF	TGTGCCAGCAGCTTGGAAAGGGACGCAATTGAAGCTTTCTTT
TRBV3-1/TRBV3-2	TRBD1	TRBJ1-5	NA	CASSQGTGEGNQPQHF	TGTGCCAGCAGCCAAGGGACAGGGGAAGGCAATCAGCCCCAGCATTTT
TRBV7-9	NA	TRBJ1-1	NA	CASSSQGDTEAFF	TGTGCCAGCAGCTCACAGGGAGACACTGAAGCTTTCTTT
TRBV4-1	NA	TRBJ1-1	NA	CASNQAGEGDTEAFF	TGCGCCAGCAACCAGGCAGGCGAGGGGGACACTGAAGCTTTCTTT
TRBV3-1/TRBV3-2	NA	TRBJ2-1	NA	CASSQNPQGQFF	TGTGCCAGCAGCCAAAACCCTCAGGGGCAGTTCTTC
TRBV7-8	NA	TRBJ1-2	NA	CASSFSIGPPRAYGYTF	TGTGCCAGCAGCTTCTCAATTGGGCCGCCCCGCGCCTATGGCTACACCTTC
TRBV4-3	NA	TRBJ1-1	NA	CASSQDWGGEGTNGEAFF	TGCGCCAGCAGCCAAGATTGGGGCGGGGAGGGAACGAACGGGGAAGCTTTCTTT
TRBV2	NA	TRBJ2-1	NA	CASTGYNEQFF	TGTGCCAGTACAGGGTACAATGAGCAGTTCTTC
TRBV12-3/TRBV12-4	NA	TRBJ1-2	NA	CASRLDSYGYTF	TGTGCCAGCAGATTGGACAGCTATGGCTACACCTTC
TRBV9	NA	TRBJ2-1	NA	CASSPGLGINEQFF	TGTGCCAGCAGCCCGGGACTGGGGATTAATGAGCAGTTCTTC
TRBV3-1/TRBV3-2	NA	TRBJ2-3	NA	CASSQELGGGTDTQYF	TGTGCCAGCAGCCAAGAATTGGGGGGTGGGACAGATACGCAGTATTTT
TRBV7-9	NA	TRBJ1-1	once	CASSLGGGTTEAFF	TGTGCCAGCAGCTTAGGAGGGGGGACCACTGAAGCTTTCTTT
TRBV5-1	TRBD1	TRBJ1-2	NA	CASSLGGWTGADGYTF	TGCGCCAGCAGCTTGGGGGGATGGACAGGGGCCGATGGCTACACCTTC
TRBV11-3	TRBD1	TRBJ1-2	NA	CASSLAVLAGGTGYTF	TGTGCCAGCAGCTTAGCGGTGTTGGCAGGGGGGACTGGCTACACCTTC
TRBV18	TRBD1	TRBJ2-2	NA	CASSPRDSSTGELFF	TGTGCCAGCTCACCCCGGGACAGCAGCACCGGGGAGCTGTTTTTT
TRBV7-2	NA	TRBJ1-1	NA	CASSFQRGDTEAFF	TGTGCCAGCAGCTTTCAAAGAGGCGACACTGAAGCTTTCTTT
TRBV7-2	NA	TRBJ1-1	NA	CASSRTAKEAFF	TGTGCCAGCAGCCGGACAGCTAAGGAAGCTTTCTTT
TRBV7-2	NA	TRBJ1-1	NA	CASSSLGGEAFF	TGTGCCAGCAGCTCCCTGGGGGGTGAAGCTTTCTTT